This record covers a single T cell receptor beta chain. The germline CDR1 and CDR2 sequences are SGHTA and FQGNSA. V was clipped by 6 bases and J by 7 bases, with 18 bases between them. The CDR3 extends over 14 amino acids. The study sequenced TCR beta in blood CD8+ and CD4+ T cells. This sample was included in a study of CD8 T cells in Susac syndrome. Random hexamers served to reverse transcribe roughly 0.45 to 1 ug RNA. TCRdb re-called the immunoSEQ multiplex PCR reads through MiXCR, storing one row per CDR3 protein. This sample yields 150,000 to 200,000 distinct CDR3 sequences, of which approximately 94% are seen a single time; approximately 0.1% belongs to the top ten.

This clonotype was obtained from a human donor in good health. Specimen: CD4+ T cells from PBMCs. This sequence joins TRBV7-2 and TRBJ2-5; weak D call: TRBD2 (6 bases). CDR3: CASRPRLVGATQYF. CDR3 nucleotides: TGTGCCAGCAGACCGCGACTAGTTGGGGCGACCCAGTACTTC. The full variable domain, with the rest looked up from reference TRBV7-2 and TRBJ2-5, is GAGVSQSPSNKVTEKGKDVELRCDPISGHTALYWYRQSLGQGLEFLIYFQGNSAPDKSGLPSDRFSAERTGGSVSTLTIQRTQQEDSAVYLCASRPRLVGATQYFGPGTRLLVL.